The 30 T cell receptor beta chains given below trace back to one sample, sequenced in a study of blood T cell repertoires in COVID-19. TCRdb's copy holds only in-frame clones and misses some; the assay was immunoSEQ multiplex PCR. This sample has approximately 230,000 clones; approximately 88% occur once, and the top ten carry around 6.5%. The sample consisted of peripheral blood. These receptors came from a woman between 25 and 40 years old with COVID-19, enrolled during active disease.

The V call is TRBV2, the J call TRBJ1-1; 7 positions match TRBD1. CDR1 SNHLY and CDR2 FYNNEI come from the germline V gene. There are 15 residues in the CDR3. J lost 4 bases, V lost 6 bases, and 11 bases had no gene match. The CDR3 region has the DNA TGTGCCAGCAGACAGGGACAGCCACCGGGCACTGAAGCTTTCTTT. This encodes CASRQGQPPGTEAFF. Variable domain in full (rest from reference TRBV2 and TRBJ1-1): EPEVTQTPSHQVTQMGQEVILRCVPISNHLYFYWYRQILGQKVEFLVSFYNNEISEKSEIFDDQFSVERPDGSNFTLKIRSTKLEDSAMYFCASRQGQPPGTEAFFGQGTRLTVV.

V is TRBV29-1 and J is TRBJ1-2; D remains ambiguous. Germline CDR1 SQVTM, CDR2 ANQGSEA. Trimming shortened V by 6 bases and J by 0 bases, and 17 bases separated the two germline ends. There are 15 residues in the CDR3. CDR3 bases: TGCAGCGTCCAAAGCGGCACAACTACTAACTATGGCTACACCTTC. Protein: CSVQSGTTTNYGYTF.

With respect to this clone: Other DNA sequences in this sample translate to the same CDR3. This CDR3 is CAISGGGDYGYTF. CDR3 nucleotide sequence: TGTGCCATCAGTGGGGGGGGTGACTATGGCTACACCTTC. V is TRBV10-3 and J is TRBJ1-2; a weak D match, TRBD1 (5 bases). V gave up 4 bases and J gave up 3 bases, with 9 bases separating them. Looked up from germline, CDR1 is ENHRY and CDR2 is SYGVKD. The CDR3 is 13 residues long.

The CDR3 region has the DNA TGTGCCAGCAGCTTAGCGGTTTCTAGGAGGGGCACCGGGGAGCTGTTTTTT. Its translation: CASSLAVSRRGTGELFF. The J gene is TRBJ2-2, the V gene TRBV7-8, with D perhaps matching TRBD2 (6 bases). Trimming removed 0 bases at V and 4 bases at J, with 15 bases between. From germline, CDR1 is SGHVS and CDR2 FQNEAQ. This CDR3 region has 17 residues.

The gene calls are TRBV2 and TRBJ1-2; 8 bases fit TRBD1. Looked up from germline, CDR1 is SNHLY and CDR2 is FYNNEI. The trim removed 3 bases at V and 4 bases at J, leaving 7 bases unmatched. The CDR3 loop spans 15 amino acids. In nucleotides, the CDR3 is TGTGCCAGCAGTGATGACCAGGGGGCAGGCTATGGCTACACCTTC. It codes for CASSDDQGAGYGYTF.

The chain is built from TRBV29-1 and TRBJ1-1, with D maybe TRBD1 (6 bases). The germline V gene encodes CDR1 SQVTM and CDR2 ANQGSEA. V lost 7 bases and J lost 6, with 18 bases in between. This CDR3 spans 13 amino acids. The CDR3 loop reads CSGEGGVPAEAFF. The CDR3 DNA reads as TGCAGCGGGGAGGGGGGAGTCCCGGCTGAAGCTTTCTTT. The variable domain in full, with the rest retrieved from reference TRBV29-1 and TRBJ1-1, is SAVISQKPSRDICQRGTSLTIQCQVDSQVTMMFWYRQQPGQSLTLIATANQGSEATYESGFVIDKFPISRPNLTFSTLTVSNMSPEDSSIYLCSGEGGVPAEAFFGQGTRLTVV.

V usage is TRBV9 and J usage is TRBJ2-6, with 8 positions matching TRBD1. CDR1 and CDR2 from the germline V gene are SGDLS and YYNGEE. The V segment lost 3 bases and the J segment 0 bases; nucleotides outside the gene matches: 8. The CDR3 consists of 18 residues. For the CDR3, the DNA is TGTGCCAGCAGCGGTCAGGACAGGGCATACTCTGGGGCCAACGTCCTGACTTTC. It specifies CASSGQDRAYSGANVLTF.

J is TRBJ2-3 and V is TRBV5-4; 7 bases are a match to TRBD2. Germline lookup yields CDR1 SGHNT and CDR2 YYREEE (reference sequence). The CDR3 runs 17 residues. Trimming took 2 bases from V and 1 from J; bases not matched to a gene: 10. The CDR3 DNA is TGTGCCAGCAGCTTAGACGGGGCGGGAGTTGGCACAGATACGCAGTATTTT. This sequence encodes CASSLDGAGVGTDTQYF.

The rearrangement links TRBV11-2 to TRBJ2-2, with no clear D. The CDR3 is made up of 12 amino acids. Germline CDR1 is SGHAT and CDR2 is FQNNGV. With 5 bases removed from V and 7 bases from J, the gap between germline ends came to 8 bases. CDR3 in amino acids: CASSLGLGELFF. CDR3 nucleotides: TGTGCCAGCAGCCTGGGCCTCGGGGAGCTGTTTTTT. The full variable domain, in which reference TRBV11-2 and TRBJ2-2 provide the parts outside the CDR3, is EAGVAQSPRYKIIEKRQSVAFWCNPISGHATLYWYQQILGQGPKLLIQFQNNGVVDDSQLPKDRFSAERLKGVDSTLKIQPAKLEDSAVYLCASSLGLGELFFGEGSRLTVL.

J is TRBJ1-6 and V is TRBV6-5, with 9 bases fitting TRBD1. Germline trimming cut 6 bases from V and 10 bases from J; bases unmatched to any gene: 10. The CDR3 has 15 residues. Germline CDR1 reads MNHEY; CDR2 reads SVGAGI. CDR3 amino acids: CASRGTGGAGSPLHF. CDR3 nucleotides: TGTGCCAGCAGGGGTACAGGGGGCGCAGGATCACCCCTCCACTTT.

J is TRBJ1-3 and V is TRBV5-5; D is unresolved. Germline CDR1 is SGHKS and CDR2 is YYEKEE (reference sequence). Between the trimmed V and J ends, which lost 4 bases and 0 bases, there was a span of 11 bases. The CDR3 totals 15 residues. The CDR3 DNA reads as TGTGCCAGCAGCCTTGCTGCAGACTCTGGAAACACCATATATTTT. Translating gives CASSLAADSGNTIYF.

The chain joins TRBV28 to TRBJ1-6; no firm D call. CDR3 length equals 14 residues. The germline V and J ends were trimmed by 5 bases and 4 bases, with 9 bases remaining between them. Germline CDR1 reads MDHEN; CDR2 reads SYDVKM. CDR3 DNA sequence: TGTGCCAGCAGTAATCCAGAATATAATTCACCCCTCCACTTT. This sequence encodes CASSNPEYNSPLHF.

The chain is built from TRBV28 and TRBJ1-4; TRBD1 is a possible D gene (6 bases). The CDR3 sequence is 16 residues long. CDR1 MDHEN and CDR2 SYDVKM come from the germline V gene. V gave up 6 bases and J gave up 3 bases, with 17 bases separating them. CDR3 sequence (DNA): TGTGCCAGCAGCGGAGAGCACAGACAGGCTAATGAAAAACTGTTTTTT. Protein sequence: CASSGEHRQANEKLFF.

This chain links TRBV18 with TRBJ1-1, with 8 bases aligning to TRBD1. Germline-derived CDR1 and CDR2 are KGHSH and LQKENI. The CDR3 runs to 15 residues. V was clipped by 6 bases and J by 5 bases; unmatched bases: 11. CDR3 bases: TGTGCCAGCTCGCTACAGGGGGGAATGGGAACTGAAGCTTTCTTT. It translates to CASSLQGGMGTEAFF.

The chain carries TRBV7-2 and TRBJ2-7; 13 positions agree with TRBD2. CDR3 length: 15 amino acids. Losses at the gene ends were 4 bases for V and 2 bases for J; bases not matched to a gene: 2. The germline V gene encodes CDR1 SGHTA and CDR2 FQGNSA. For the CDR3, the DNA is TGTGCCAGCAGCTCCGGACTAGCGGGGGCCTACGAGCAGTACTTC. It yields the protein CASSSGLAGAYEQYF.

This rearrangement joins TRBV2 to TRBJ1-1; D remains ambiguous. The germline CDR1 and CDR2 sequences are SNHLY and FYNNEI. The CDR3 runs to 12 residues. The germline V and J ends were trimmed by 6 bases and 1 base, with 6 bases remaining between them. The CDR3 coding sequence is TGTGCCAGCAGACAACAGAACACTGAAGCTTTCTTT. Its translation is CASRQQNTEAFF.

The chain combines TRBV7-6 with TRBJ2-7; TRBD1 aligns across 8 bases. Germline assignment: CDR1 SGHVS and CDR2 FNYEAQ. CDR3 length equals 14 residues. V trimming: 5 bases; J trimming: 7 bases; junction bases outside the gene matches: 10. CDR3 nucleotide sequence: TGTGCCAGCAGCCCTTGGACAGGGACGGAAGAGCAGTACTTC. It encodes CASSPWTGTEEQYF. The whole variable domain, remainder taken from reference TRBV7-6 and TRBJ2-7, is GAGVSQSPRYKVTKRGQDVALRCDPISGHVSLYWYRQALGQGPEFLTYFNYEAQQDKSGLPNDRFSAERPEGSISTLTIQRTEQRDSAMYRCASSPWTGTEEQYFGPGTRLTVT.

This chain links TRBV27 with TRBJ2-1, with 11 nucleotides matching TRBD2. J lost 6 bases, V lost 2 bases, and 9 bases had no gene match. The CDR3 is made up of 17 amino acids. The germline V gene has CDR1 MNHEY and CDR2 SMNVEV (reference sequence). CDR3 sequence (DNA): TGTGCCAGCAGTTTACAATTAGCGGGAGGGAGTCGCAATGAGCAGTTCTTC. Its protein is CASSLQLAGGSRNEQFF.

The chain joins TRBV9 to TRBJ1-1; tentative D call: TRBD1 (6 bases). The CDR3 contains 17 residues. The V end lost 0 bases, the J end lost 0 bases, and 15 bases lay between the germline ends. The V gene's germline CDR1 is SGDLS and CDR2 YYNGEE. DNA for the CDR3: TGTGCCAGCAGCGTAGGTGGGACACCCTACATGAACACTGAAGCTTTCTTT. Its protein product is CASSVGGTPYMNTEAFF. Together with reference TRBV9 and TRBJ1-1, the CDR3 gives the full variable domain: DSGVTQTPKHLITATGQRVTLRCSPRSGDLSVYWYQQSLDQGLQFLIQYYNGEERAKGNILERFSAQQFPDLHSELNLSSLELGDSALYFCASSVGGTPYMNTEAFFGQGTRLTVV.

The J gene is TRBJ1-2, the V gene TRBV7-2, with D unclear. The CDR3 has 15 residues. Trimming removed 1 base at V and 3 bases at J, with 12 bases between. Per germline, CDR1 SGHTA and CDR2 FQGNSA. The CDR3 sequence is CASSLELEAYYGYTF. Here the CDR3 DNA reads TGTGCCAGCAGCTTAGAATTGGAGGCTTACTATGGCTACACCTTC. Variable domain in full (rest from reference TRBV7-2 and TRBJ1-2): GAGVSQSPSNKVTEKGKDVELRCDPISGHTALYWYRQSLGQGLEFLIYFQGNSAPDKSGLPSDRFSAERTGGSVSTLTIQRTQQEDSAVYLCASSLELEAYYGYTFGSGTRLTVV.

V and J are TRBV24-1 and TRBJ2-2; TRBD2 is a possible D gene (5 bases). The V gene's germline CDR1 is KGHDR and CDR2 SFDVKD. This CDR3 is built from 16 residues. V gave up 3 bases and J gave up 4 bases, with 14 bases separating them. The CDR3 spells CATSDQWTGITGELFF. Written as DNA, the CDR3 is TGTGCCACCAGTGATCAATGGACTGGCATCACCGGGGAGCTGTTTTTT.

The genes are TRBV9 and TRBJ1-4; no clear D. V was pared by 4 bases and J by 7 bases, with 14 bases between. This CDR3 region has 14 residues. Germline CDR1 SGDLS, CDR2 YYNGEE. Written as DNA, the CDR3 is TGTGCCAGCAGCTCCCGAACTGGAGGTGAAAAACTGTTTTTT. Protein product: CASSSRTGGEKLFF.

The V call is TRBV5-5, the J call TRBJ2-2; D unclear. Germline V CDR1 and CDR2: SGHKS, YYEKEE (reference sequence). The CDR3 covers 14 residues. Trimming took off 1 base at V and 0 bases at J, with 4 bases between the two ends. CDR3 sequence reads: CASSLYTNTGELFF. DNA for the CDR3: TGTGCCAGCAGCTTGTATACGAACACCGGGGAGCTGTTTTTT. The whole variable domain, remainder taken from reference TRBV5-5 and TRBJ2-2, is DAGVTQSPTHLIKTRGQQVTLRCSPISGHKSVSWYQQVLGQGPQFIFQYYEKEERGRGNFPDRFSARQFPNYSSELNVNALLLGDSALYLCASSLYTNTGELFFGEGSRLTVL.

The rearrangement uses TRBV12-3 or TRBV12-4 and TRBJ2-7; D unclear. Trimming pared 11 bases from V and 1 base from J, leaving 12 bases between. This CDR3 has 12 amino acids. The CDR3 DNA follows: TGTGCCCACCAACGGTTGTCCTACGAGCAGTACGTC. This codes for CAHQRLSYEQYV.

CDR3 bases: TGTGCCAGCAGTTTAGGCAGCGTACAGCCCCAGCATTTT. This sequence encodes CASSLGSVQPQHF. The chain links TRBV12-3 or TRBV12-4 to TRBJ1-5, with no clear D. CDR3 length equals 13 residues. The V and J ends lost 1 base and 7 bases respectively, with 8 bases between them.

In its sample, this clone was seen once. The chain links TRBV19 to TRBJ2-3; perhaps TRBD1 as D (5 bases). This CDR3 spans 14 amino acids. Trimming took off 9 bases at V and 2 bases at J, with 15 bases between the two ends. Germline CDR1 reads LNHDA; CDR2 reads SQIVND (reference sequence). CDR3 DNA: TGTGCCAGCCGGACATCTCCCTCCACAGATACGCAGTATTTT. Its translation is CASRTSPSTDTQYF.

V and J are TRBV5-4 and TRBJ2-1; 12 bases match TRBD2. CDR1 is SGHNT, CDR2 YYREEE, per germline (reference sequence). After removal of 4 bases from V and 9 bases from J, the junction contained 11 bases not matched to a gene. The CDR3 contains 16 residues. CDR3: CASSDLAGGPIGEQFF. The CDR3 region has the DNA TGTGCCAGCAGCGATCTAGCGGGGGGGCCGATAGGTGAGCAGTTCTTC.

J is TRBJ2-7 and V is TRBV11-2; perhaps TRBD1 as D (6 bases). V was trimmed by 3 bases and J by 6 bases, leaving 15 bases between them. The CDR3 totals 14 residues. Germline CDR1 reads SGHAT; CDR2 reads FQNNGV. The CDR3 spells CASSFNPQGGEQYF. The CDR3 coding sequence is TGTGCCAGCAGCTTTAACCCACAGGGCGGCGAGCAGTACTTC.

The rearrangement uses TRBV11-3 and TRBJ1-1; 10 bases line up with TRBD1. After removal of 3 bases from V and 4 bases from J, the junction contained 11 bases not matched to a gene. This CDR3 has 17 residues. In germline, CDR1 is SGHNT, CDR2 YENEEA. The CDR3 spells CASSFRSGTGDGTEAFF. DNA for the CDR3: TGTGCCAGCAGCTTCAGGTCCGGGACAGGGGATGGCACTGAAGCTTTCTTT.

The V gene is TRBV7-9, the J gene TRBJ2-1, with D hard to call. V was clipped by 5 bases and J by 2 bases, with 13 bases between them. Germline V gene lookup returns CDR1 SEHNR and CDR2 FQNEAQ (reference sequence). This CDR3 contains 15 residues. Here the CDR3 reads CASSPRRLTYNEQFF. The CDR3 DNA is TGTGCCAGCAGCCCCCGGCGGCTTACCTACAATGAGCAGTTCTTC.